This TCR beta chain comes out of a study of blood T cells in healthy people across ages. Overall study results and limits: Age advanced and TCR beta diversity per million T cells fell, roughly linearly.

On this clonotype: Antigen: not known.

The trim removed 4 bases at V and 1 base at J, leaving 9 bases unmatched. Germline lookup yields CDR1 MDHEN and CDR2 SYDVKM. This CDR3 contains 17 residues. Combining a sample-barcoded 5' primer with a J-beta primer mix, a second PCR ran for 7 to 11 cycles. Using its own MiXCR run on the 5' RACE reads, TCRdb lists one record per CDR3 protein. In the table there are around 1,100,000 distinct CDR3 sequences, roughly two fifths of which are singletons. The chain joins TRBV28 to TRBJ1-5; TRBD1 agrees at 8 bases. The material sequenced was blood. The receptor's source is a man younger than 35 in good health. Here the CDR3 reads CASSYEIRGPSNQPQHF. The CDR3, as DNA: TGTGCCAGCAGTTATGAAATCAGGGGGCCGAGCAATCAGCCCCAGCATTTT.